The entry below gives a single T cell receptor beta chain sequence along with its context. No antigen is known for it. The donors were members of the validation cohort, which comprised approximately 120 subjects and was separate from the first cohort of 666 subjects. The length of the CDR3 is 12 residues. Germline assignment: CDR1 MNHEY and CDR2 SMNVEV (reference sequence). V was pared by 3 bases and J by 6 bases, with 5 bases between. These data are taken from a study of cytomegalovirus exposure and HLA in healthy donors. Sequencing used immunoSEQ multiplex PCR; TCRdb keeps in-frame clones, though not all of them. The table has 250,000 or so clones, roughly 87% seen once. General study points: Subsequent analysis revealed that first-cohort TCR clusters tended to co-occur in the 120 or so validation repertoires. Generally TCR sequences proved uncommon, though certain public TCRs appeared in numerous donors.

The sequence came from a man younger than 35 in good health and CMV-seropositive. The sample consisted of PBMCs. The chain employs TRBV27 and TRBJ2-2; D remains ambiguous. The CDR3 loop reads CASSFNAGELFF. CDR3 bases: TGTGCCAGCAGTTTTAACGCCGGGGAGCTGTTTTTT.